This T cell receptor beta chain was captured by sequencing in a study of blood T cell repertoires in COVID-19. About the research overall: Sources were T cells, B-cell-depleted T cells, or PBMCs; the material itself was cDNA or gDNA.

Per the original data handling: The authors estimated nucleated cell counts from reference gene primer amplification. Libraries were prepared by immunoSEQ multiplex PCR; TCRdb keeps only in-frame clonotypes and omits some of them. V, J and clone size are taken as reported in that table, and D and trimming were inferred from the DNA itself. The sample contains 210,000 or so clones, 80% to 90% of which appear only once. The CDR3 runs to 15 residues. Looked up from germline, CDR1 is MNHEY and CDR2 is SVGAGI. Trimming removed 2 bases at V and 1 base at J, with 8 bases between. The receptor was derived from a woman in her 50s with active or convalescent COVID-19. Sequences were obtained from peripheral blood. J is TRBJ1-4 and V is TRBV6-5; D remains ambiguous. CDR3 amino acids: CASSYQGRTNEKLFF. CDR3 DNA sequence: TGTGCCAGCAGTTACCAAGGGAGAACTAATGAAAAACTGTTTTTT.